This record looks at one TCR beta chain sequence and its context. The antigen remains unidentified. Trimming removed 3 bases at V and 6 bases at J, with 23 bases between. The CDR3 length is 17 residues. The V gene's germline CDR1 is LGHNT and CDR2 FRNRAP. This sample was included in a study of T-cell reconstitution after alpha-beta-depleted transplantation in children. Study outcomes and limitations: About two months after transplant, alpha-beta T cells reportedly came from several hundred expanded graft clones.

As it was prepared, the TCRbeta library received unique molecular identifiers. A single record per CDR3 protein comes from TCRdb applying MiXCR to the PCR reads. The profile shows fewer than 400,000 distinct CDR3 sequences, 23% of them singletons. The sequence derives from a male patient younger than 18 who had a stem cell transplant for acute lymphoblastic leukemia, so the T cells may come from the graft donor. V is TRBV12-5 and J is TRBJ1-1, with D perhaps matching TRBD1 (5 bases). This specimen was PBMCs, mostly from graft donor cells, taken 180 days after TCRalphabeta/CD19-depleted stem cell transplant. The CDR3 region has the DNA TGTGCTAGTGGTTTTTCCCTCGTGGGGGGGGAAAGGGCTGAAGCTTTCTTT. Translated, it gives CASGFSLVGGERAEAFF.